The rows below give T cell receptor beta chains drawn from one sample of a study of control samples from healthy donors and cancer patients. The table came from immunoSEQ multiplex PCR; TCRdb's copy has only in-frame clones and leaves some out. Of about 140,000 clones listed, 94% were seen once; the top ten hold roughly 13%. The sequenced sample was blood. These receptors all stem from a middle-aged man in good health. CDR3s include the opening cysteine and the closing phenylalanine or tryptophan. The order of the fields is D gene, clone size, J gene, V gene, CDR3 protein, CDR3 DNA. A D gene is named only where the DNA matches it firmly. A clone size is listed for some rows: how often the clone was seen (once, few, many), or a class if it is expanded.

d_gene: NA; abundance: NA; j_gene: TRBJ2-7; v_gene: TRBV13; CDR3aa: CASSSGQVTYEQYF; CDR3nt: TGTGCCAGCAGCTCCGGGCAGGTGACCTACGAGCAGTACTTC
d_gene: NA; abundance: NA; j_gene: TRBJ1-6; v_gene: TRBV7-2; CDR3aa: CASSPPGYSPLHF; CDR3nt: TGTGCCAGCAGCCCGCCGGGTTATTCACCCCTCCACTTT
d_gene: NA; abundance: NA; j_gene: TRBJ1-5; v_gene: TRBV10-3; CDR3aa: CAISELWGAGQPQHF; CDR3nt: TGTGCCATCAGTGAGTTGTGGGGCGCAGGTCAGCCCCAGCATTTT
d_gene: NA; abundance: NA; j_gene: TRBJ1-1; v_gene: TRBV10-2; CDR3aa: CASKFGLANTEAFF; CDR3nt: TGCGCCAGCAAGTTTGGTTTGGCGAACACTGAAGCTTTCTTT
d_gene: NA; abundance: NA; j_gene: TRBJ1-2; v_gene: TRBV19; CDR3aa: CASSIGGNNYGYTF; CDR3nt: TGTGCCAGTAGTATCGGGGGCAATAACTATGGCTACACCTTC
d_gene: NA; abundance: NA; j_gene: TRBJ2-7; v_gene: TRBV30; CDR3aa: CAWSPGGKSYEQYF; CDR3nt: TGTGCCTGGAGCCCGGGGGGCAAGAGCTACGAGCAGTACTTC
d_gene: TRBD1; abundance: few; j_gene: TRBJ1-1; v_gene: TRBV11-1; CDR3aa: CASSLAQGVEAFF; CDR3nt: TGTGCCAGCAGCTTGGCCCAGGGGGTAGAAGCTTTCTTT
d_gene: TRBD2; abundance: once; j_gene: TRBJ2-1; v_gene: TRBV10-3; CDR3aa: CAISEGSGRALGNEQFF; CDR3nt: TGTGCCATCAGTGAAGGGAGCGGGAGGGCCCTCGGGAATGAGCAGTTCTTC
d_gene: NA; abundance: NA; j_gene: TRBJ1-4; v_gene: TRBV5-1; CDR3aa: CASSGSSGPANEKLFF; CDR3nt: TGCGCCAGCAGCGGCTCATCAGGGCCCGCTAATGAAAAACTGTTTTTT
d_gene: NA; abundance: NA; j_gene: TRBJ1-1; v_gene: TRBV21-1; CDR3aa: CASSPKGGRTASTEAFF; CDR3nt: TGTGCCAGCAGCCCAAAAGGGGGGCGGACGGCGAGCACTGAAGCTTTCTTT
d_gene: NA; abundance: NA; j_gene: TRBJ2-2; v_gene: TRBV19; CDR3aa: CASSITERYTGELFF; CDR3nt: TGTGCCAGTAGTATAACGGAAAGGTACACCGGGGAGCTGTTTTTT
d_gene: NA; abundance: NA; j_gene: TRBJ1-1; v_gene: TRBV28; CDR3aa: CASSFRNTEAFF; CDR3nt: TGTGCCAGCAGTTTTAGGAACACTGAAGCTTTCTTT
d_gene: NA; abundance: NA; j_gene: TRBJ2-7; v_gene: TRBV29-1; CDR3aa: CSVVGRDYEQYF; CDR3nt: TGCAGCGTTGTTGGCAGGGACTACGAGCAGTACTTC
d_gene: NA; abundance: once; j_gene: TRBJ2-1; v_gene: TRBV5-6; CDR3aa: CASSISANEQFF; CDR3nt: TGTGCCAGCAGTATTAGCGCCAATGAGCAGTTCTTC
d_gene: NA; abundance: NA; j_gene: TRBJ1-1; v_gene: TRBV6-2/TRBV6-3; CDR3aa: CASSYYLEGAVPEAFF; CDR3nt: TGTGCCAGCAGTTACTATCTCGAAGGGGCCGTGCCTGAAGCTTTCTTT
d_gene: TRBD1; abundance: NA; j_gene: TRBJ2-1; v_gene: TRBV24-1; CDR3aa: CATSDGGQGVYNEQFF; CDR3nt: TGTGCCACCAGTGATGGGGGACAGGGGGTCTACAATGAGCAGTTCTTC
d_gene: NA; abundance: NA; j_gene: TRBJ1-3; v_gene: TRBV7-6; CDR3aa: CASSLGSQRGGNTIYF; CDR3nt: TGTGCCAGCAGCTTAGGGTCTCAGAGGGGCGGAAACACCATATATTTT
d_gene: NA; abundance: NA; j_gene: TRBJ2-7; v_gene: TRBV18; CDR3aa: CASSAVAGSLAEQYF; CDR3nt: TGTGCCAGCTCCGCGGTGGCGGGGTCTCTAGCAGAGCAGTACTTC
d_gene: NA; abundance: once; j_gene: TRBJ1-1; v_gene: TRBV7-6; CDR3aa: CASSLNKTGYMNTEAFF; CDR3nt: TGTGCCAGCAGCTTAAACAAGACAGGATACATGAACACTGAAGCTTTCTTT
d_gene: TRBD1; abundance: NA; j_gene: TRBJ2-6; v_gene: TRBV13; CDR3aa: CASSNGQEAFSGANVLTF; CDR3nt: TGTGCCAGCAGCAACGGACAGGAGGCTTTCTCTGGGGCCAACGTCCTGACTTTC
d_gene: TRBD1; abundance: NA; j_gene: TRBJ1-6; v_gene: TRBV28; CDR3aa: CASSSTRGLLNSPLHF; CDR3nt: TGTGCCAGCAGTTCGACCAGGGGGCTCCTTAATTCACCCCTCCACTTT
d_gene: NA; abundance: NA; j_gene: TRBJ2-1; v_gene: TRBV6-2/TRBV6-3; CDR3aa: CASGSGEQFF; CDR3nt: TGTGCCAGCGGTTCTGGTGAGCAGTTCTTC
d_gene: NA; abundance: NA; j_gene: TRBJ1-5; v_gene: TRBV7-9; CDR3aa: CASSHNSRDQPQHF; CDR3nt: TGTGCCAGCAGCCATAATTCCAGGGACCAGCCCCAGCATTTT
d_gene: NA; abundance: NA; j_gene: TRBJ2-1; v_gene: TRBV27; CDR3aa: CASSKPGTGTHEQFF; CDR3nt: TGTGCCAGCAGTAAACCGGGCACAGGGACCCATGAGCAGTTCTTC
d_gene: NA; abundance: NA; j_gene: TRBJ1-3; v_gene: TRBV6-1; CDR3aa: CASSERHSGNTIYF; CDR3nt: TGTGCCAGCAGTGAAAGGCACAGCGGAAACACCATATATTTT
d_gene: TRBD2; abundance: NA; j_gene: TRBJ2-3; v_gene: TRBV3-1/TRBV3-2; CDR3aa: CASSLAGGGSDTQYF; CDR3nt: TGTGCCAGCAGCCTAGCGGGGGGCGGGTCAGATACGCAGTATTTT
d_gene: TRBD2; abundance: NA; j_gene: TRBJ2-5; v_gene: TRBV6-5; CDR3aa: CASSSSGGARETQYF; CDR3nt: TGTGCCAGCAGTTCCAGCGGGGGGGCCCGGGAGACCCAGTACTTC
d_gene: NA; abundance: NA; j_gene: TRBJ2-7; v_gene: TRBV12-3/TRBV12-4; CDR3aa: CASTPFWGAEQYF; CDR3nt: TGTGCCAGCACTCCTTTTTGGGGGGCAGAGCAGTACTTC
d_gene: TRBD1; abundance: NA; j_gene: TRBJ1-2; v_gene: TRBV27; CDR3aa: CASSYRGPGYGYTF; CDR3nt: TGTGCCAGCAGTTACAGGGGGCCGGGGTATGGCTACACCTTC
d_gene: NA; abundance: NA; j_gene: TRBJ1-1; v_gene: TRBV2; CDR3aa: CASSGEGVREAFF; CDR3nt: TGTGCCAGCAGCGGGGAGGGGGTTAGGGAAGCTTTCTTT
d_gene: NA; abundance: NA; j_gene: TRBJ2-1; v_gene: TRBV15; CDR3aa: CATSRVSVGYNEQFF; CDR3nt: TGTGCCACCAGCAGAGTATCAGTGGGCTACAATGAGCAGTTCTTC
d_gene: NA; abundance: NA; j_gene: TRBJ2-1; v_gene: TRBV27; CDR3aa: CASSLQGGNNEQFF; CDR3nt: TGTGCCAGCAGTTTACAGGGCGGAAACAATGAGCAGTTCTTC
d_gene: NA; abundance: NA; j_gene: TRBJ1-3; v_gene: TRBV9; CDR3aa: CASSLEPGNTIYF; CDR3nt: TGTGCCAGCAGTCTAGAACCTGGAAACACCATATATTTT
d_gene: TRBD2; abundance: once; j_gene: TRBJ2-3; v_gene: TRBV7-2; CDR3aa: CASSLELAGLTDTQYF; CDR3nt: TGTGCCAGCAGCTTAGAGCTAGCGGGACTCACAGATACGCAGTATTTT
d_gene: TRBD2; abundance: NA; j_gene: TRBJ2-1; v_gene: TRBV29-1; CDR3aa: CSVEREGHEQFF; CDR3nt: TGCAGCGTTGAACGGGAGGGGCATGAGCAGTTCTTC
d_gene: TRBD1; abundance: NA; j_gene: TRBJ1-3; v_gene: TRBV20-1; CDR3aa: CSASQGQTAGNTIYF; CDR3nt: TGCAGTGCTAGTCAGGGACAGACGGCTGGAAACACCATATATTTT
d_gene: NA; abundance: NA; j_gene: TRBJ1-5; v_gene: TRBV19; CDR3aa: CASKVDRRNQPQHF; CDR3nt: TGTGCCAGTAAGGTCGACAGACGCAATCAGCCCCAGCATTTT
d_gene: NA; abundance: NA; j_gene: TRBJ1-1; v_gene: TRBV21-1; CDR3aa: CASSKDSCLNTEAFF; CDR3nt: TGTGCCAGCAGCAAAGACTCCTGCTTGAACACTGAAGCTTTCTTT
d_gene: NA; abundance: NA; j_gene: TRBJ2-7; v_gene: TRBV4-1; CDR3aa: CASSPGIGYEQYF; CDR3nt: TGCGCCAGCAGCCCCGGAATCGGCTACGAGCAGTACTTC
d_gene: NA; abundance: once; j_gene: TRBJ1-1; v_gene: TRBV5-6; CDR3aa: CASSLVPTEAFF; CDR3nt: TGTGCCAGCAGCTTGGTCCCCACTGAAGCTTTCTTT
d_gene: NA; abundance: NA; j_gene: TRBJ2-3; v_gene: TRBV5-6; CDR3aa: CASSGGLGLDTQYF; CDR3nt: TGTGCCAGCAGCGGTGGTTTGGGTTTAGATACGCAGTATTTT